The sequence of this TCR beta chain was determined in a study of beta chain features in type 1 diabetes. Study-wide findings and caveats: The naive, central memory and Treg TCRB repertoires looked more alike in patients than they did in healthy donors. Among patients with Type 1 diabetes, TCRB CDR3s were moderately but significantly shorter in every one of the four CD4+ subsets.

All of the isolated RNA was reverse transcribed, so expressed TCRB transcripts were sequenced. Some clones are missing from TCRdb's copy, which holds only in-frame ones; the method was immunoSEQ multiplex PCR. The sample holds fewer than 350,000 clones; approximately 15% are singletons and the top ten take around 0.015%. This clone has a handful of counts. Its antigen remains unidentified. Blood was drawn once from each donor into heparinised tubes. The draws averaged roughly 120 mL. Cell sorting via CD45RO/CCR7/CD25/CD127/CD95/CD27 was performed to obtain CD4+ naive, central memory, regulatory and stem cell-like memory cells. CDR3 size: 16 residues.

The chain carries TRBV1 and TRBJ1-1; the table's TRBD1 call for D was not verified on the DNA. TRBV1 is assigned pseudogene status. This TCR derives from a man between 18 and 35 years old with type 1 diabetes. The source material was naive CD4+ T cells from blood. CDR3 amino acids: CTSSQDGEGAGTEAFF. The CDR3 nucleotides are TGCACCAGCAGCCAAGATGGAGAAGGCGCAGGGACTGAAGCTTTCTTT.